Below are 21 T cell receptor beta chains sequenced from a single sample in a study of cytomegalovirus exposure and HLA in healthy donors. PCR involved 60 Vbeta and 13 Jbeta primers. Sequencing was performed with immunoSEQ multiplex PCR; in TCRdb, only in-frame clones are kept and a portion is missing. The table includes about 220,000 clones, about 81% detected once. The specimen was PBMCs. All receptors come from a woman aged 40 to 49 in good health and CMV-seropositive.

The rearrangement links TRBV6-5 to TRBJ1-5; maybe TRBD1 (6 bases). V dropped 2 bases and J dropped 3 bases, with 8 bases sitting between them. CDR3 length equals 14 residues. Germline values: CDR1 MNHEY, CDR2 SVGAGI. The CDR3 DNA is TGTGCCAGCAGTTACGGACAGTCCAATCAGCCCCAGCATTTT. Translation: CASSYGQSNQPQHF.

The chain joins TRBV18 to TRBJ2-7; 13 bases fit TRBD2. V lost 5 bases, J lost 5 bases, and 6 bases stayed unmatched. CDR3 length: 15 amino acids. Germline CDR1 KGHSH, CDR2 LQKENI. The CDR3 is CASSNTGTSGNEQYF. In DNA, the CDR3 is TGTGCCAGCTCAAATACCGGGACTAGCGGGAACGAGCAGTACTTC.

This chain joins TRBV5-4 and TRBJ1-1; D unresolved. V dropped 4 bases and J dropped 7 bases, with 14 bases sitting between them. This CDR3 has 13 amino acids. Per the germline V gene, CDR1 is SGHNT and CDR2 is YYREEE (reference sequence). The chain's CDR3 is CASSPLGKVEAFF. The DNA of the CDR3 is TGTGCCAGCAGCCCACTAGGGAAGGTTGAAGCTTTCTTT.

This chain connects TRBV11-3 to TRBJ2-1; D unresolved. This CDR3 is built from 16 residues. V was cut by 2 bases and J by 4 bases, with 15 bases left in between. Germline CDR1 SGHNT, CDR2 YENEEA. CDR3 protein: CASSLNGQRNYNEQFF. CDR3 bases: TGTGCCAGCAGCTTAAATGGGCAGAGAAATTACAATGAGCAGTTCTTC.

The CDR3 region has the DNA TGTGCCAGCTCACCTCCGGGACAGGGATCCTATGGCTACACCTTC. Translation gives CASSPPGQGSYGYTF. The chain carries TRBV18 and TRBJ1-2; TRBD1 agrees at 9 bases. CDR3 length equals 15 residues. Germline-derived CDR1 and CDR2 are KGHSH and LQKENI. Trimming cost V 3 bases and J 4 bases; bases outside gene matches: 6.

This clone was counted a few times. V and J are TRBV6-5 and TRBJ2-7; 8 nucleotides match TRBD1. With 6 bases clipped from V and 3 bases from J, the junction kept 10 bases outside the gene matches. Germline lookup yields CDR1 MNHEY and CDR2 SVGAGI. There are 15 residues in the CDR3. The CDR3 loop reads CASRTVGTGDYEQYF. The CDR3 coding sequence is TGTGCCAGCAGGACGGTAGGGACAGGAGACTACGAGCAGTACTTC.

The chain recombines TRBV9 with TRBJ1-6; D gene uncertain. This CDR3 contains 15 residues. From germline, CDR1 is SGDLS and CDR2 YYNGEE. Trimming shortened V by 3 bases and J by 6 bases, and 13 bases separated the two germline ends. The CDR3 loop is CASSDVGGINSPLHF. CDR3 bases: TGTGCCAGCAGCGATGTGGGAGGAATTAATTCACCCCTCCACTTT.

The gene calls are TRBV4-3 and TRBJ1-2, with 11 bases identical to TRBD1. With V trimmed by 1 base and J by 3 bases, 4 bases remained unmatched. Germline V gene data show CDR1 as LGHNA and CDR2 as YSLEER. The length of the CDR3 is 16 residues. The CDR3 loop reads CASSQGWTGGHYGYTF. CDR3 nucleotide sequence: TGCGCCAGCAGCCAAGGGTGGACAGGGGGCCACTATGGCTACACCTTC.

The gene calls are TRBV4-3 and TRBJ2-3, with TRBD2 matching 9 bases. With 5 bases clipped from V and 4 bases from J, the junction kept 7 bases outside the gene matches. The CDR3 has 15 amino acids. The germline V gene encodes CDR1 LGHNA and CDR2 YSLEER. In DNA form, the CDR3 reads TGCGCCAGCAGCAACTTAGCGGGGGAGTCAGATACGCAGTATTTT. This encodes CASSNLAGESDTQYF.

This CDR3 reads CASSPTTGSGDTQYF. The CDR3 nucleotides read TGCGCCAGCAGCCCCACGACAGGGTCGGGAGATACGCAGTATTTT. The J gene is TRBJ2-3, the V gene TRBV5-1; 7 nucleotides agree with TRBD1. J was trimmed by 5 bases and V by 4 bases; bases with no gene match: 10. This CDR3 region has 15 residues. From germline, CDR1 is SGHRS and CDR2 YFSETQ.

The rearrangement joins TRBV14 to TRBJ1-2; 11 bases fit TRBD1. Germline V gives CDR1 SGHDN, CDR2 FVKESK. CDR3 length: 12 amino acids. J was trimmed by 5 bases and V by 8 bases; bases with no gene match: 1. The CDR3 region is CASGTGGYGYTF. CDR3 nucleotide sequence: TGTGCCAGCGGGACAGGGGGATATGGCTACACCTTC.

This chain links TRBV9 with TRBJ2-3; D perhaps matches TRBD1 (6 bases). This CDR3 has 14 amino acids. Germline V gives CDR1 SGDLS, CDR2 YYNGEE. The germline V and J ends were trimmed by 5 bases and 2 bases, with 12 bases remaining between them. The DNA of the CDR3 is TGTGCCAGCAGTCGAGGACAGTACACAGATACGCAGTATTTT. This codes for CASSRGQYTDTQYF.

The chain has TRBV7-3 and TRBJ2-7, with D hard to call. The ends were cut back, 3 bases at V and 0 bases at J, with 6 bases in the middle. This CDR3 comprises 13 residues. Germline assignment: CDR1 SGHTA and CDR2 FQGTGA. The DNA of the CDR3 is TGTGCCAGCAGCTTCCCCAGCTCCTACGAGCAGTACTTC. Translating it yields CASSFPSSYEQYF.

Points on this clone: The junction and the germline gene differ at one end; a read error may be behind it. V usage is TRBV5-5 and J usage is TRBJ2-7, with D possibly TRBD2 on 6 matching bases. The length of the CDR3 is 12 residues. Germline V lookup: CDR1 SGHKS, CDR2 YYEKEE (reference sequence). CDR3 loop: CASSYRGTGRTF. DNA for the CDR3: TGTGCCAGCAGCTACCGGGGGACTGGCCGGACCTTC.

The J gene is TRBJ1-6, the V gene TRBV7-9; no firm D call. The CDR3 spans 14 residues. V was trimmed by 1 base and J by 4 bases, leaving 5 bases between them. Germline CDR1 and CDR2: SEHNR and FQNEAQ (reference sequence). CDR3 residues: CASSLEQYNSPLHF. The CDR3 bases are TGTGCCAGCAGCTTAGAACAGTATAATTCACCCCTCCACTTT. The full variable domain, in which reference TRBV7-9 and TRBJ1-6 provide the parts outside the CDR3, is DTGVSQNPRHKITKRGQNVTFRCDPISEHNRLYWYRQTLGQGPEFLTYFQNEAQLEKSRLLSDRFSAERPKGSFSTLEIQRTEQGDSAMYLCASSLEQYNSPLHFGNGTRLTVT.

This clone was recorded once. The chain uses TRBV19 and TRBJ1-1, with TRBD1 identical over 10 bases. Trimming at V came to 8 bases and at J to 3 bases, leaving 9 bases not matched to a gene. The length of the CDR3 is 15 residues. CDR1 is LNHDA, CDR2 SQIVND, per germline (reference sequence). This chain's CDR3 is CASDEGTGEDTEAFF. The CDR3 nucleotides read TGTGCCAGTGATGAGGGGACAGGGGAGGACACTGAAGCTTTCTTT.

The rearrangement uses TRBV11-2 and TRBJ1-6; TRBD1 matches 8 bases. Germline V gene lookup returns CDR1 SGHAT and CDR2 FQNNGV. This CDR3 has 17 amino acids. Germline trimming cut 2 bases from V and 7 bases from J; bases unmatched to any gene: 10. CDR3 DNA sequence: TGTGCCAGCAGCTTATTTCCGGACAGGGTTAGGAATTCACCCCTCCACTTT. It codes for CASSLFPDRVRNSPLHF.

CDR3 region: CASSSGYAEAFF. The DNA of the CDR3 is TGTGCCAGCAGTAGCGGGTACGCTGAAGCTTTCTTT. The chain is built from TRBV27 and TRBJ1-1; D call uncertain. CDR3 length: 12 amino acids. CDR1 is MNHEY, CDR2 SMNVEV, per germline (reference sequence). Trimming removed 5 bases at V and 6 bases at J, with 10 bases between.

J is TRBJ1-2 and V is TRBV4-3, with 9 bases that match TRBD1. The CDR3 totals 17 residues. The V gene end was trimmed by 0 bases and the J gene end by 0 bases; junction bases not matched to a gene: 5. Germline CDR1 and CDR2: LGHNA and YSLEER. The CDR3 reads CASSQDLGTGTNYGYTF. CDR3 nucleotide sequence: TGCGCCAGCAGCCAAGATTTGGGGACAGGGACTAACTATGGCTACACCTTC.

CDR3 in amino acids: CASIRANGATDTQYF. In nucleotides, the CDR3 is TGTGCCAGCATTCGGGCCAATGGGGCCACAGATACGCAGTATTTT. The rearrangement uses TRBV6-6 and TRBJ2-3, with TRBD1 as a possible D gene (5 bases). Germline loops: CDR1 MNHNY, CDR2 SVGAGI (reference sequence). Trimming removed 7 bases at V and 2 bases at J, with 16 bases between. The CDR3 runs to 15 residues.

The chain combines TRBV5-4 with TRBJ1-6, with a weak D call TRBD1 (6 bases). CDR3 length: 13 amino acids. The V end lost 4 bases, the J end lost 9 bases, and 11 bases lay between the germline ends. CDR1 is SGHNT, CDR2 YYREEE, per germline (reference sequence). The CDR3 region has the DNA TGTGCCAGCAGCCGGGACAAGGGTTCACCCCTCCACTTT. As protein: CASSRDKGSPLHF.